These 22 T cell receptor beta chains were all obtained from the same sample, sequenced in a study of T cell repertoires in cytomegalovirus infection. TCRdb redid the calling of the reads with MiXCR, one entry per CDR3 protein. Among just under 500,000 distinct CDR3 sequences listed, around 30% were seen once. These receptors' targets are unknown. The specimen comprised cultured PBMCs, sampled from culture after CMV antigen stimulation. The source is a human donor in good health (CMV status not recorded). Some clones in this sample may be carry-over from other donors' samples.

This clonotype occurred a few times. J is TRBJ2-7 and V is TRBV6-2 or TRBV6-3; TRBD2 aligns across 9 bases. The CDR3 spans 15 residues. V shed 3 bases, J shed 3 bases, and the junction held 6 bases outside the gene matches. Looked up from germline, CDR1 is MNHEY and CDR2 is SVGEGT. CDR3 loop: CASSYASSGNYEQYV. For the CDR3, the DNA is TGTGCCAGCAGTTATGCGTCTAGCGGGAACTACGAGCAGTACGTC.

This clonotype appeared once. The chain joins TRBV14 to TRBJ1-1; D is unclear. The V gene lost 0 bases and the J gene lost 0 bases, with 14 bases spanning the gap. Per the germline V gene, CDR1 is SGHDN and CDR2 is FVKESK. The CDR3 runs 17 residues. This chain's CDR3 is CASSQDSKQVMNTEAFF. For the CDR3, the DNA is TGTGCCAGCAGCCAAGATTCGAAGCAGGTTATGAACACTGAAGCTTTCTTT.

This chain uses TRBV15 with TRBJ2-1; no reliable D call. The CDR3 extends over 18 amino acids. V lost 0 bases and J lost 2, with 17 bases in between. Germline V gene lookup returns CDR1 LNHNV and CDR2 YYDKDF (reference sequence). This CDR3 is CATSRDLLVGSTYNEQFF. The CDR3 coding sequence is TGTGCCACCAGCAGAGATTTACTGGTGGGATCAACCTACAATGAGCAGTTCTTC.

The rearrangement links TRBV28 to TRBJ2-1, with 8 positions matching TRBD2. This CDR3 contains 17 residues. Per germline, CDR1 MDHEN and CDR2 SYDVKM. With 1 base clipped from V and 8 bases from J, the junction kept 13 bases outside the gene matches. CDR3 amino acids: CASSLSTLAGPRDEQFF. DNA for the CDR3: TGTGCCAGCAGTTTATCGACTTTAGCGGGGCCTAGGGATGAGCAGTTCTTC.

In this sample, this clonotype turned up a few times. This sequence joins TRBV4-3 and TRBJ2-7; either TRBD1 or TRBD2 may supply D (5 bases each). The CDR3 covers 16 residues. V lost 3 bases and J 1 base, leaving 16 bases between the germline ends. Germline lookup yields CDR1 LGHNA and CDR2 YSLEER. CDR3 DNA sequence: TGCGCCAGCAGCCACTTGGGGGACCACCCGTCCTACGAGCAGTACGTC. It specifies CASSHLGDHPSYEQYV.

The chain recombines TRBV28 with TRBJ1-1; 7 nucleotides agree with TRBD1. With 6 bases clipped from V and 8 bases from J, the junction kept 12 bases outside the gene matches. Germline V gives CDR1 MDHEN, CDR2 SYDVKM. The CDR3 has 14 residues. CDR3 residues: CASSSTTGQVEAFF. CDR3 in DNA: TGTGCCAGCAGCTCGACGACAGGGCAGGTAGAAGCTTTCTTT.

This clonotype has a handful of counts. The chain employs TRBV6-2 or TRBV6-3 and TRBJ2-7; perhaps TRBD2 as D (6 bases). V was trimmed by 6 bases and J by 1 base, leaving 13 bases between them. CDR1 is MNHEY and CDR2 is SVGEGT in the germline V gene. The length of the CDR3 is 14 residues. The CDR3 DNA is TGTGCCAGCAGCCTGGGACTCCTATCCTACGAGCAGTACTTC. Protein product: CASSLGLLSYEQYF.

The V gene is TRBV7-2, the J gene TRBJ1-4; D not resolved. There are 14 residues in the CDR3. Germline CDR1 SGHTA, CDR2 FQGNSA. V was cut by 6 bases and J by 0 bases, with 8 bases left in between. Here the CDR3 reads CASRRESTNEKLFF. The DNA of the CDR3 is TGTGCCAGCAGAAGGGAGTCAACTAATGAAAAACTGTTTTTT.

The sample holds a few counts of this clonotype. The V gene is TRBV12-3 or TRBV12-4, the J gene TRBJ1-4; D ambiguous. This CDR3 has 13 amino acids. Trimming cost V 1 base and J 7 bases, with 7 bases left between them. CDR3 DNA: TGTGCCAGCAGTTTAGTGGGTCTTGAAAAACTGTTTTTT. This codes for CASSLVGLEKLFF.

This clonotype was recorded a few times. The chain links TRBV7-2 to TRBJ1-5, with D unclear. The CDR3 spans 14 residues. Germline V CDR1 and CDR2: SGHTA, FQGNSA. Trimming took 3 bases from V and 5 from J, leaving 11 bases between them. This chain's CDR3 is CASSFLGVYQPQHF. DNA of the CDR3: TGTGCCAGCAGCTTCCTCGGTGTCTATCAGCCCCAGCATTTT.

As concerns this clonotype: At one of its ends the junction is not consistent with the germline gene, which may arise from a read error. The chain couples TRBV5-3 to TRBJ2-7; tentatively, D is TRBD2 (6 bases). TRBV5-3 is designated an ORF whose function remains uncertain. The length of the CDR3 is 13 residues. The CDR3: CASSLWEVDEQYF. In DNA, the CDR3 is TGTGCCAGCAGCTTGTGGGAGGTCGACGAGCAGTACTTC.

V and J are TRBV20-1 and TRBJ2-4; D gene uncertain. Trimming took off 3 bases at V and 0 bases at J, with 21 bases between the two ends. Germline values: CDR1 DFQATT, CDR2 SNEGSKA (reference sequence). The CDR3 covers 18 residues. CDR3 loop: CSARANSLTPLAKNIQYF. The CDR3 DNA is TGCAGTGCTAGGGCGAACAGCCTCACACCTTTAGCCAAAAACATTCAGTACTTC.

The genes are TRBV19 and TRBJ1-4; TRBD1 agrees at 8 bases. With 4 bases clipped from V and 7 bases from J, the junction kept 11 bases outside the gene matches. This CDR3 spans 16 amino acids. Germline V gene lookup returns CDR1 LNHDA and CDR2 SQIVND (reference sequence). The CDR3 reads CASSNPLQGAAEKLFF. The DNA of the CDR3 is TGTGCCAGTAGTAATCCCCTCCAGGGGGCGGCTGAAAAACTGTTTTTT.

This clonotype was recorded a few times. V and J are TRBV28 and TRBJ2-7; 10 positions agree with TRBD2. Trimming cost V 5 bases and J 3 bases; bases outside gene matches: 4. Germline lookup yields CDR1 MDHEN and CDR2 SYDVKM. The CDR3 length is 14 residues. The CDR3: CASSTSGRGYEQYV. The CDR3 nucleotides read TGTGCCAGCAGTACCAGCGGGAGGGGCTACGAGCAGTACGTC.

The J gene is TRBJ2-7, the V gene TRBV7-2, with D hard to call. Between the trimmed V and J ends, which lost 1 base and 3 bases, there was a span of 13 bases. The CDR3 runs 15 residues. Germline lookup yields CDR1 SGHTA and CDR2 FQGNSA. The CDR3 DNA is TGTGCCAGCAGCTTAGAGGAAGACTCGAGCTACGAGCAGTACTTC. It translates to CASSLEEDSSYEQYF.

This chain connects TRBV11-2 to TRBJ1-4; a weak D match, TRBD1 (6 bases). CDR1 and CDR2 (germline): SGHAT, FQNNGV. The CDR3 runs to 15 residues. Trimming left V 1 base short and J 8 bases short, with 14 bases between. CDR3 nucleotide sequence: TGTGCCAGCAGCTTAGCCCGGGTAGGGGGGGAAAAACTGTTTTTT. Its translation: CASSLARVGGEKLFF. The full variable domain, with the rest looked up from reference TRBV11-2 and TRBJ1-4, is EAGVAQSPRYKIIEKRQSVAFWCNPISGHATLYWYQQILGQGPKLLIQFQNNGVVDDSQLPKDRFSAERLKGVDSTLKIQPAKLEDSAVYLCASSLARVGGEKLFFGSGTQLSVL.

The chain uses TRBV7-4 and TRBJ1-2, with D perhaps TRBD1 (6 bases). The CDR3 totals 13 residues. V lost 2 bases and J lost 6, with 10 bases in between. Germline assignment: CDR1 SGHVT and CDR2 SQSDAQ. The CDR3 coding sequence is TGTGCCAGCAGCTTATGGGGGCGCGATGGCTACACCTTC. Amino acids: CASSLWGRDGYTF.

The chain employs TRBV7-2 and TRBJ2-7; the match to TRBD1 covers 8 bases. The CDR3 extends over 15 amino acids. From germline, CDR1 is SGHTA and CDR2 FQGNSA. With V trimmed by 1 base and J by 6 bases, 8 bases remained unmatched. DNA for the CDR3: TGTGCCAGCAGCTTAGTAGGGGACAGGACCCTCGAGCAGTACTTC. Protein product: CASSLVGDRTLEQYF.

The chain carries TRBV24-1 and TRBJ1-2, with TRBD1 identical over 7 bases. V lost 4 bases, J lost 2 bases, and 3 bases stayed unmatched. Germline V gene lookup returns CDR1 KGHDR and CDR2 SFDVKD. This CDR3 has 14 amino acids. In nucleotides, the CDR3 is TGTGCCACCAGTGACCCGGGACAGAACTATGGCTACACCTTC. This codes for CATSDPGQNYGYTF.

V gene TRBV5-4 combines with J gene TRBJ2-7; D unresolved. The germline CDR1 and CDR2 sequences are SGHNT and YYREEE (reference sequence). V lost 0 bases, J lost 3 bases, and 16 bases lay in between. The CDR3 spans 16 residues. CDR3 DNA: TGTGCCAGCAGCTTGGCCGGCCTCCAGCCCCTCTACGAGCAGTACTTC. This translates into CASSLAGLQPLYEQYF.

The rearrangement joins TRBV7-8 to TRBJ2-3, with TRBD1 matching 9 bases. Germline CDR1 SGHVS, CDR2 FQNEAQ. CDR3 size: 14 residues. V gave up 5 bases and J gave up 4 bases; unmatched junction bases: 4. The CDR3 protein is CASSRDRVADTQYF. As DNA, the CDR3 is TGTGCCAGCAGCAGGGACAGGGTCGCAGATACGCAGTATTTT.

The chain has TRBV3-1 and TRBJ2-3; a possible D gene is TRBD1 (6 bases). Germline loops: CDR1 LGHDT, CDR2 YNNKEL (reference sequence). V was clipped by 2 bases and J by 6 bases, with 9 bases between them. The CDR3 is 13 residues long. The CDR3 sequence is CASSQRRGDTQYF. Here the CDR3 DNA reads TGTGCCAGCAGCCAACGTAGGGGGGATACGCAGTATTTT.